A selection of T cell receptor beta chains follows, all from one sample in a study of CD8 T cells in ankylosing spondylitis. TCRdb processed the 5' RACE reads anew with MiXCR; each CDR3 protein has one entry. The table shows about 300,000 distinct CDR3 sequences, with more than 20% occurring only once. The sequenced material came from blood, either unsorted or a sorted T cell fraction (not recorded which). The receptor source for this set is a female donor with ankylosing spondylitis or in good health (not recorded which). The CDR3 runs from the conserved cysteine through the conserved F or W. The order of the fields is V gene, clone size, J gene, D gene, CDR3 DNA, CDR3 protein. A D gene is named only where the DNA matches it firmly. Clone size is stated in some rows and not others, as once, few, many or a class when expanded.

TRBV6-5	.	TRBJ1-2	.	TGTGCCAGCAGTTACAACAGGGACGTTACCTTC	CASSYNRDVTF
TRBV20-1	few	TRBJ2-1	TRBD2	TGCAGTGCCCGTCCGGGACTAGACTACAATGAGCAGTTCTTC	CSARPGLDYNEQFF
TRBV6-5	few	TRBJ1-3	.	TGTGCCAGCAGTTACGGAGCAGATCTAAGAAACACCATATATTTT	CASSYGADLRNTIYF
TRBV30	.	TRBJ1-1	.	TGTGCCTGGAGTGATTGGTTGAGGTTCACTGAAGCTTTCTTT	CAWSDWLRFTEAFF
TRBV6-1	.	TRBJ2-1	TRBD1	TGTGCCAGCAGCCCCCGGGACAGGGGAAACAATGAGCAGTTCTTC	CASSPRDRGNNEQFF
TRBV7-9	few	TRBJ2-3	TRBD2	TGTGCCAGCAGCAATTCCCTAGCGGGAGCGGCAGATACGCAGTATTTT	CASSNSLAGAADTQYF
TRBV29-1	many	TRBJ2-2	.	TGCAGCGTTGAAATCAGATCCACCGGGGAGCTGTTTTTT	CSVEIRSTGELFF
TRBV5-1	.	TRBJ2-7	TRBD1	TGCGCCAGCACGACCACAGGGGGTTCCTACGAGCAGTACTTC	CASTTTGGSYEQYF
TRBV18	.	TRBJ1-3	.	TGTGCCAGCTCACGGGAAAACACCATATATTTT	CASSRENTIYF
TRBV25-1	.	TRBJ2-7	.	TGTGCCAGCAGTGGATCCCAGGGGCAGTACTTC	CASSGSQGQYF
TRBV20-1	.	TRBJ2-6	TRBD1	TGCAGTGCCGACAGGGGGCTGTCTGGGGCCAACGTCCTGACTTTC	CSADRGLSGANVLTF
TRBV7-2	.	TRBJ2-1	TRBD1	TGTGCCAGCAGCTTCGAACCGGGACAGGTCTACAATGAGCAGTTCTTC	CASSFEPGQVYNEQFF
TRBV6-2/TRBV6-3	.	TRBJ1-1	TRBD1	TGTGCCAGCAGTTCGGACAGGAAGGGGGAAACTGAAGCTTTCTTT	CASSSDRKGETEAFF
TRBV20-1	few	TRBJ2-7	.	TGCAGTGCTTTAAACGACCTTAACTCCTACGAGCAGTACTTC	CSALNDLNSYEQYF
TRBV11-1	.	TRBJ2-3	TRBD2	TGTGCCAGCAGCCCCGGGACTAGCGGGAGGACTAGCACAGATACGCAGTATTTT	CASSPGTSGRTSTDTQYF
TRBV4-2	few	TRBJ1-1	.	TGTGCCAGCAGTTCTGACCCCACAGCGAACACTGAAGCTTTCTTT	CASSSDPTANTEAFF
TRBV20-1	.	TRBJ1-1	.	TGCAGCACCGCACAACCGAACACTGAAGCTTTCTTT	CSTAQPNTEAFF
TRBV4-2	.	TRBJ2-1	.	TGTGCCAGCAGCCAAGGGGACGCGTCCAATGAGCAGTTCTTC	CASSQGDASNEQFF
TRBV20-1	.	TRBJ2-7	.	TGCAGTGCTAGAGATTCCCTACTAGGCTACGAGCAGTACTTC	CSARDSLLGYEQYF
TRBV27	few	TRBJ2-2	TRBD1	TGTGCCAGCAGCATGGACAGGGCCACCGGGGAGCTGTTTTTT	CASSMDRATGELFF